What follows is one T cell receptor (beta chain) and its context. Antigen specificity is unknown. At the DNA level, this CDR3 is encoded by other sequences in the same sample as well. Deletions cut 6 bases from V and 1 base from J, with 9 bases between. The CDR3 is 13 residues long. From germline, CDR1 is LNHDA and CDR2 SQIVND (reference sequence). This entry is derived from a study of T cell responses to AZD1222 COVID-19 vaccine. Findings and limits, study-wide: Unmutated regions of variants are reportedly targeted by nearly half of spike-specific TCRs. Clonal diversity was possibly underestimated, and the donors were mostly white British, with more females.

TCRdb keeps only in-frame clones here, not all; method: immunoSEQ multiplex PCR. The sample lists about 120,000 clones; roughly 90% were seen once. This receptor was taken from an adult in good health. The chain uses TRBV19 and TRBJ1-1; TRBD1 might be the D (6 bases). The sample was peripheral blood, taken on day 0 of AZD1222 vaccination. This CDR3 reads CASSPGQNTEAFF. The CDR3 region has the DNA TGTGCCAGTAGCCCGGGACAGAACACTGAAGCTTTCTTT. The full variable domain, with the rest looked up from reference TRBV19 and TRBJ1-1, is DGGITQSPKYLFRKEGQNVTLSCEQNLNHDAMYWYRQDPGQGLRLIYYSQIVNDFQKGDIAEGYSVSREKKESFPLTVTSAQKNPTAFYLCASSPGQNTEAFFGQGTRLTVV.